These 25 T cell receptor beta chains came from one sample sequenced in a study of CD8 T cells in Susac syndrome. When the RNA was reverse transcribed, random hexamers were used with an input of roughly 0.5 to 1 ug. TCRdb reanalysed the immunoSEQ multiplex PCR reads using MiXCR and keeps one entry per CDR3 protein. Here the sample spans fewer than 80,000 distinct CDR3 sequences, 94% being singletons. Source material: CD8+ T cells from PBMCs. These receptors originate from a human donor with Susac syndrome.

The chain carries TRBV7-9 and TRBJ2-1; 11 nucleotides align to TRBD2. The CDR3 length is 17 residues. The V segment lost 5 bases and the J segment 1 base; nucleotides outside the gene matches: 7. The V gene's germline CDR1 is SEHNR and CDR2 FQNEAQ (reference sequence). CDR3 protein: CASSLRLAGRSYNEQFF. Here the CDR3 DNA reads TGTGCCAGCAGCCTCAGACTAGCGGGAAGGTCCTACAATGAGCAGTTCTTC.

The chain recombines TRBV9 with TRBJ2-3; D remains unclear. Deletions cut 7 bases from V and 1 base from J, with 10 bases between. The CDR3 extends over 13 amino acids. Per germline, CDR1 SGDLS and CDR2 YYNGEE. The CDR3 DNA reads TGTGCCAGCGGGCCAACTCGCACAGATACGCAGTATTTT. Translation: CASGPTRTDTQYF. Looking up the rest from reference TRBV9 and TRBJ2-3 gives the full variable domain: DSGVTQTPKHLITATGQRVTLRCSPRSGDLSVYWYQQSLDQGLQFLIQYYNGEERAKGNILERFSAQQFPDLHSELNLSSLELGDSALYFCASGPTRTDTQYFGPGTRLTVL.

The gene calls are TRBV5-8 and TRBJ2-5; possibly TRBD2 for D (5 bases). The CDR3 consists of 13 residues. V was clipped by 5 bases and J by 5 bases, with 13 bases between them. Germline V gives CDR1 SGHTS, CDR2 YDEGEE. DNA for the CDR3: TGTGCCAGCAGGAGGAGGCGCAGGGAGACCCAGTACTTC. Amino acids: CASRRRRRETQYF. The whole variable domain, filled in from reference TRBV5-8 and TRBJ2-5, reads EAGVTQSPTHLIKTRGQQATLRCSPISGHTSVYWYQQALGLGLQFLLWYDEGEERNRGNFPPRFSGRQFPNYSSELNVNALELEDSALYLCASRRRRRETQYFGPGTRLLVL.

The chain uses TRBV20-1 and TRBJ2-7, with D tentatively TRBD1 (5 bases). The germline V gene encodes CDR1 DFQATT and CDR2 SNEGSKA (reference sequence). The CDR3 covers 14 residues. The V and J ends lost 2 bases and 3 bases respectively, with 14 bases between them. The CDR3 sequence is CSARSLDTLYEQYF. DNA for the CDR3: TGCAGTGCTAGATCGCTGGACACACTCTACGAGCAGTACTTC.

The chain joins TRBV7-8 to TRBJ2-7, with TRBD1 matching over 9 bases. The CDR3 spans 15 residues. J was trimmed by 4 bases and V by 3 bases; bases with no gene match: 7. CDR1 is SGHVS and CDR2 is FQNEAQ in the germline V gene. CDR3 protein: CASSFPGQGEYEQYF. The CDR3 DNA sequence: TGTGCCAGCAGCTTCCCGGGACAGGGCGAATACGAGCAGTACTTC. The whole variable domain, filled in from reference TRBV7-8 and TRBJ2-7, reads GAGVSQSPRYKVAKRGQDVALRCDPISGHVSLFWYQQALGQGPEFLTYFQNEAQLDKSGLPSDRFFAERPEGSVSTLKIQRTQQEDSAVYLCASSFPGQGEYEQYFGPGTRLTVT.

The V call is TRBV19, the J call TRBJ1-1; D uncertain. V was cut by 7 bases and J by 4 bases, with 10 bases left in between. CDR1 LNHDA and CDR2 SQIVND come from the germline V gene (reference sequence). The CDR3 runs 12 residues. CDR3 coding DNA: TGTGCCAGTAAGTACGTGGGCACTGAAGCTTTCTTT. As protein: CASKYVGTEAFF.

V is TRBV7-9 and J is TRBJ2-1; the match to TRBD1 covers 10 bases. The germline gives CDR1 SEHNR, CDR2 FQNEAQ (reference sequence). Unmatched junction bases numbered 12, after V lost 4 bases and J lost 6 bases. The CDR3 sequence is 17 residues long. CDR3 protein: CASSWTGTGAGANEQFF. Written as DNA, the CDR3 is TGTGCCAGCAGCTGGACCGGGACAGGGGCTGGGGCCAATGAGCAGTTCTTC.

The count of this clonotype is one. The CDR3 loop is CSARPGTAYEQYF. As DNA, the CDR3 is TGCAGTGCTAGGCCCGGGACAGCCTACGAGCAGTACTTC. The chain recombines TRBV20-1 with TRBJ2-7; 7 bases map to TRBD1. Germline CDR1 reads DFQATT; CDR2 reads SNEGSKA (reference sequence). V lost 3 bases to trimming and J lost 2 bases; unmatched junction nucleotides: 4. The CDR3 is 13 residues long.

This rearrangement joins TRBV20-1 to TRBJ1-2, with D possibly matching TRBD1 (5 bases). Per the germline V gene, CDR1 is DFQATT and CDR2 is SNEGSKA (reference sequence). The CDR3 consists of 13 residues. With 3 bases removed from V and 4 bases from J, the gap between germline ends came to 12 bases. In DNA form, the CDR3 reads TGCAGTGCTAGCAACGGGGGGAGCTATGGCTACACCTTC. Its protein is CSASNGGSYGYTF.

The chain carries TRBV10-3 and TRBJ1-4; D ambiguous. Per germline, CDR1 ENHRY and CDR2 SYGVKD. There are 14 residues in the CDR3. V gave up 3 bases and J gave up 0 bases, with 5 bases separating them. CDR3 nucleotide sequence: TGTGCCATCAGTGACACACCAACTAATGAAAAACTGTTTTTT. It encodes CAISDTPTNEKLFF.

The V call is TRBV27, the J call TRBJ1-5; D unresolved. The CDR3 extends over 13 amino acids. V was cut by 4 bases and J by 7 bases, with 11 bases left in between. Germline CDR1 reads MNHEY; CDR2 reads SMNVEV (reference sequence). The chain's CDR3 is CASSSVPGQPQHF. CDR3 bases: TGTGCCAGCAGTTCGGTCCCGGGGCAGCCCCAGCATTTT.

This chain uses TRBV4-3 with TRBJ2-3; no definite D call. This CDR3 comprises 14 residues. The V end was cut by 0 bases, the J end by 7 bases, with 11 bases between. Germline values: CDR1 LGHNA, CDR2 YSLEER. The CDR3 spells CASSQERSSNTQYF. DNA for the CDR3: TGCGCCAGCAGCCAAGAAAGATCCTCCAATACGCAGTATTTT.

J is TRBJ1-1 and V is TRBV9, with D unclear. V was cut by 0 bases and J by 0 bases, with 9 bases left in between. The CDR3 is 15 amino acids. Germline V lookup: CDR1 SGDLS, CDR2 YYNGEE. The CDR3 region is CASSVAGFMNTEAFF. The CDR3 region has the DNA TGTGCCAGCAGCGTAGCTGGGTTTATGAACACTGAAGCTTTCTTT. The full variable domain, in which reference TRBV9 and TRBJ1-1 provide the parts outside the CDR3, is DSGVTQTPKHLITATGQRVTLRCSPRSGDLSVYWYQQSLDQGLQFLIQYYNGEERAKGNILERFSAQQFPDLHSELNLSSLELGDSALYFCASSVAGFMNTEAFFGQGTRLTVV.

The CDR3 is CSANREYEQYF. The CDR3 DNA sequence: TGCAGTGCTAACAGGGAATACGAGCAGTACTTC. This sequence joins TRBV20-1 and TRBJ2-7; D might be TRBD1 (6 bases). This CDR3 has 11 amino acids. The germline CDR1 and CDR2 sequences are DFQATT and SNEGSKA (reference sequence). Between the trimmed V and J ends, which lost 4 bases and 4 bases, there was a span of 8 bases.

This rearrangement joins TRBV7-9 to TRBJ2-3; D is unclear. This CDR3 is 14 amino acids long. Trimming removed 0 bases from V and 8 bases from J, with 12 bases in between. Germline V gives CDR1 SEHNR, CDR2 FQNEAQ (reference sequence). For the CDR3, the DNA is TGTGCCAGCAGCTTAGCGGAGATCGGACCTACGCAGTATTTT. This translates into CASSLAEIGPTQYF. Full variable domain (rest looked up from reference TRBV7-9 and TRBJ2-3): DTGVSQNPRHKITKRGQNVTFRCDPISEHNRLYWYRQTLGQGPEFLTYFQNEAQLEKSRLLSDRFSAERPKGSFSTLEIQRTEQGDSAMYLCASSLAEIGPTQYFGPGTRLTVL.

The V and J genes are TRBV12-3 or TRBV12-4 and TRBJ2-7; D gene ambiguous. V lost 4 bases and J 2 bases, leaving 6 bases between the germline ends. The CDR3 extends over 12 amino acids. CDR3 amino acids: CASSSLPYEQYF. CDR3 in DNA: TGTGCCAGCAGTTCCCTACCCTACGAGCAGTACTTC.

The rearrangement uses TRBV27 and TRBJ2-3; TRBD2 agrees at 9 bases. Germline lookup yields CDR1 MNHEY and CDR2 SMNVEV (reference sequence). CDR3 size: 15 residues. V shed 5 bases and J 7 bases; nucleotides not matched to a gene: 10. The CDR3 loop reads CASSLGGRGGNTQYF. CDR3 DNA sequence: TGTGCCAGCAGTCTGGGGGGGCGGGGGGGGAATACGCAGTATTTT.

This clonotype appeared a single time. This chain connects TRBV9 to TRBJ2-4, with TRBD1 identical over 7 bases. Trimming at V came to 3 bases and at J to 7 bases, leaving 10 bases not matched to a gene. From germline, CDR1 is SGDLS and CDR2 YYNGEE. This CDR3 spans 15 amino acids. The CDR3 here is CASSAARGLSNIQYF. CDR3 in DNA: TGTGCCAGCAGCGCCGCAAGGGGGCTGTCGAACATTCAGTACTTC.

The chain has TRBV7-9 and TRBJ2-7; no clear D gene. CDR1 and CDR2 (germline): SEHNR, FQNEAQ (reference sequence). The germline V and J ends were trimmed by 4 bases and 3 bases, with 13 bases remaining between them. The CDR3 is made up of 14 amino acids. The CDR3 region is CASSSSVLGYEQYF. The CDR3 DNA sequence: TGTGCCAGCAGCTCGTCTGTCCTGGGCTACGAGCAGTACTTC.

The CDR3 spells CASSYSVQGFNEQFF. Written as DNA, the CDR3 is TGTGCCAGCAGCTACTCAGTCCAGGGCTTCAATGAGCAGTTCTTC. The V call is TRBV5-6, the J call TRBJ2-1; D might be TRBD1 (5 bases). This CDR3 has 15 amino acids. In germline, CDR1 is SGHDT, CDR2 YYEEEE. V was cut by 3 bases and J by 6 bases, with 16 bases left in between. Drawing the rest from reference TRBV5-6 and TRBJ2-1, the complete variable domain is DAGVTQSPTHLIKTRGQQVTLRCSPKSGHDTVSWYQQALGQGPQFIFQYYEEEERQRGNFPDRFSGHQFPNYSSELNVNALLLGDSALYLCASSYSVQGFNEQFFGPGTRLTVL.

The chain has TRBV28 and TRBJ1-1, with 9 bases fitting TRBD1. Germline CDR1 and CDR2: MDHEN and SYDVKM. This CDR3 spans 14 amino acids. The V gene end was trimmed by 2 bases and the J gene end by 5 bases; junction bases not matched to a gene: 3. The DNA of the CDR3 is TGTGCCAGCAGTTTAAGGACAGGGGTTACTGAAGCTTTCTTT. Residues: CASSLRTGVTEAFF.

The CDR3 protein is CSTPTGRFDEQFF. The CDR3 DNA sequence: TGCAGCACTCCGACAGGGAGGTTCGATGAGCAGTTCTTC. The chain is built from TRBV20-1 and TRBJ2-1, with D maybe TRBD1 (7 bases). Germline V lookup: CDR1 DFQATT, CDR2 SNEGSKA (reference sequence). CDR3 size: 13 residues.

The chain has TRBV29-1 and TRBJ1-1, with 7 bases fitting TRBD1. CDR1 is SQVTM, CDR2 ANQGSEA, per germline. The CDR3 is 12 residues long. V trimming: 6 bases; J trimming: 8 bases; junction bases outside the gene matches: 9. CDR3 in DNA: TGCAGCGTGCCCTGGGGGGGACAGGAAGCTTTCTTT. Encoded protein: CSVPWGGQEAFF.

V and J are TRBV9 and TRBJ2-3; 9 bases are a match to TRBD2. Germline V CDR1 and CDR2: SGDLS, YYNGEE. Losses at the gene ends were 3 bases for V and 2 bases for J; bases not matched to a gene: 13. This CDR3 spans 18 amino acids. In DNA, the CDR3 is TGTGCCAGCAGCGCCTATTTTGGGCTAGCGGGGAACACAGATACGCAGTATTTT. Translating it yields CASSAYFGLAGNTDTQYF.

CDR3: CASSLGLSTDTQYF. The CDR3 nucleotides are TGTGCCAGCAGTTTGGGACTAAGCACAGATACGCAGTATTTT. The V call is TRBV27, the J call TRBJ2-3; 7 bases are a match to TRBD2. Per germline, CDR1 MNHEY and CDR2 SMNVEV (reference sequence). The CDR3 runs 14 residues. Trimming at V came to 3 bases and at J to 0 bases, leaving 0 bases not matched to a gene.